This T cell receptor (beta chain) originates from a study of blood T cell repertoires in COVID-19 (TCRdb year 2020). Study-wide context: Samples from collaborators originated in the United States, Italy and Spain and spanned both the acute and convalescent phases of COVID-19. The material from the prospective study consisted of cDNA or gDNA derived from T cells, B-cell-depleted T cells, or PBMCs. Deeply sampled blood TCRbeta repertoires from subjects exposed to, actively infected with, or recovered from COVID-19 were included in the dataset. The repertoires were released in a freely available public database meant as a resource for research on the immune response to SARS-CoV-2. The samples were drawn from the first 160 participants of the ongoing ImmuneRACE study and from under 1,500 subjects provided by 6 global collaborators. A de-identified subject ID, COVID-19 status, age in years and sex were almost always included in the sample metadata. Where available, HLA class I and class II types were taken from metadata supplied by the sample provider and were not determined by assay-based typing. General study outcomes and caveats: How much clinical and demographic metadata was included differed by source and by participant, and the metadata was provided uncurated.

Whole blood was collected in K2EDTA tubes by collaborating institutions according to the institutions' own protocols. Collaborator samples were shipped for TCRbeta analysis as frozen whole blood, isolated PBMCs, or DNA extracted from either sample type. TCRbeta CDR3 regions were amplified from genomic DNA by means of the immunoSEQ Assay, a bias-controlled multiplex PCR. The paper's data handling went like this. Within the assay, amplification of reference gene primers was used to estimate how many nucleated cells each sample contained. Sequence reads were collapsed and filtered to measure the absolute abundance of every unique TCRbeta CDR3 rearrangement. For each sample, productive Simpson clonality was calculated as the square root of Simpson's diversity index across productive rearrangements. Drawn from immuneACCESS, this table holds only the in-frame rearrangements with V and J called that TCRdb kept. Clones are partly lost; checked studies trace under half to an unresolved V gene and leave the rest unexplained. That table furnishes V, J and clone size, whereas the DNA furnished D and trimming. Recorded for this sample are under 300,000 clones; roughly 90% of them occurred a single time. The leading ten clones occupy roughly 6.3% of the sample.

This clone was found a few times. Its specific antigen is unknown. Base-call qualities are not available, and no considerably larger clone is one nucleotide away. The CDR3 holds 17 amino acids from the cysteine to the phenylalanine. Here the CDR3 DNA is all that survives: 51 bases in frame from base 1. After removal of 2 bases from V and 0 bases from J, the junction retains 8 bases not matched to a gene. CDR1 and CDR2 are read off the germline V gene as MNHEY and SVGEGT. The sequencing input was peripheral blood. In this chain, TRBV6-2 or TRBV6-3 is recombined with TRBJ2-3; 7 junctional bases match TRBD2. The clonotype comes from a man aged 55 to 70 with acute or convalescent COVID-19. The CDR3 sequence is CASSYRLAASSTDTQYF. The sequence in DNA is TGTGCCAGCAGTTACCGACTAGCAGCCTCTAGCACAGATACGCAGTATTTT.